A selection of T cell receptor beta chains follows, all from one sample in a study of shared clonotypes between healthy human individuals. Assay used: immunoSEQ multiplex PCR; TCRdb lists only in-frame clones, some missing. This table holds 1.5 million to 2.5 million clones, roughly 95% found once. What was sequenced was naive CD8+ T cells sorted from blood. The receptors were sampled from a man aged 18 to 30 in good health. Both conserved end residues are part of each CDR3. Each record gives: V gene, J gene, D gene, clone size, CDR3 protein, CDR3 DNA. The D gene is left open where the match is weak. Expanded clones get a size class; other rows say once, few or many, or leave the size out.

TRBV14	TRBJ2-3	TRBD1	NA	CASSQGTGAADTQYF	TGTGCCAGCAGCCAGGGGACAGGGGCGGCAGATACGCAGTATTTT
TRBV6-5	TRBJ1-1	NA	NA	CASRNRVRDSEAFF	TGTGCCAGCAGGAACAGGGTAAGGGATTCTGAAGCTTTCTTT
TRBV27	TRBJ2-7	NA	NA	CASSFQRTDEQYF	TGTGCCAGCAGTTTCCAGCGAACCGACGAGCAGTACTTC
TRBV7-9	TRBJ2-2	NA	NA	CASSLGAGELFF	TGTGCCAGCAGCCTCGGGGCCGGGGAGCTGTTTTTT
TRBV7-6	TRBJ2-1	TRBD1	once	CASSQGVAHTYNEQFF	TGTGCCAGCAGCCAGGGGGTAGCACACACCTACAATGAGCAGTTCTTC
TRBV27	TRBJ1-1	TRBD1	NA	CASSLSAGGISEAFF	TGTGCCAGCAGTTTATCGGCAGGGGGCATCTCTGAAGCTTTCTTT
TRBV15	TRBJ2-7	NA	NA	CATSRDRSNPPYEQYF	TGTGCCACCAGCAGAGATCGGAGCAACCCGCCTTACGAGCAGTACTTC
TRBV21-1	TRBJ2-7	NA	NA	CASRGFPYNPYEQYF	TGTGCCAGCAGGGGGTTTCCCTATAATCCTTACGAGCAGTACTTC
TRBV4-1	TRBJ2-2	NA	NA	CASTPASGELFF	TGCGCCAGCACCCCGGCTAGCGGGGAGCTGTTTTTT
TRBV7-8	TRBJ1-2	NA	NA	CASSPSIQGGGYGYTF	TGTGCCAGCAGCCCTAGCATTCAGGGTGGGGGCTATGGCTACACCTTC
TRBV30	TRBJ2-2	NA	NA	CAWMPLEGAYTGELFF	TGTGCCTGGATGCCATTGGAGGGGGCTTACACCGGGGAGCTGTTTTTT
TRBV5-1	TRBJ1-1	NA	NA	CASSLAGNMNTEAFF	TGCGCCAGCAGCTTGGCCGGCAACATGAACACTGAAGCTTTCTTT
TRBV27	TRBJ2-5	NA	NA	CASSLIGGTEETQYF	TGTGCCAGCAGTTTAATAGGGGGAACTGAAGAGACCCAGTACTTC
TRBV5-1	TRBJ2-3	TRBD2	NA	CASSLVEREWGDTQYF	TGCGCCAGCAGCTTGGTGGAGCGGGAGTGGGGAGATACGCAGTATTTT
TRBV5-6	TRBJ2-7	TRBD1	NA	CASSEESLTGYSYEQYF	TGTGCCAGCAGCGAGGAAAGTTTGACAGGGTACTCCTACGAGCAGTACTTC
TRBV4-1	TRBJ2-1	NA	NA	CASSHDGLSHNEQFF	TGCGCCAGCAGCCATGACGGACTAAGCCACAATGAGCAGTTCTTC
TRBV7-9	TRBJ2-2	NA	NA	CASSGPGELFF	TGTGCCAGCAGCGGGCCCGGGGAGCTGTTTTTT
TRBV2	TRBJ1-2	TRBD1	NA	CASSEARYPTPGQVDYGYTF	TGTGCCAGCAGTGAAGCGCGCTACCCAACTCCGGGACAGGTTGACTATGGCTACACCTTC
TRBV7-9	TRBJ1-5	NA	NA	CASSLGTGNQPQHF	TGTGCCAGCAGCTTAGGGACAGGCAATCAGCCCCAGCATTTT
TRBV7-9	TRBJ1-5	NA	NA	CASSLGVGGEGDQPQHF	TGTGCCAGCAGCTTAGGAGTCGGAGGAGAAGGAGATCAGCCCCAGCATTTT
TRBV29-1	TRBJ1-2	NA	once	CSVEDWRAEGYTF	TGCAGCGTTGAAGATTGGAGGGCCGAGGGCTACACCTTC
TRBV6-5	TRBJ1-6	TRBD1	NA	CASSLGTGLGSPLHF	TGTGCCAGCAGTCTGGGGACAGGATTGGGATCACCCCTCCACTTT
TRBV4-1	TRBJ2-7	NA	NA	CASSQDSGSSPPYEQYF	TGCGCCAGCAGCCAAGATTCGGGTAGCAGCCCTCCCTACGAGCAGTACTTC
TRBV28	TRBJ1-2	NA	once	CASSLGDGILYGYTF	TGTGCCAGCAGTTTAGGGGACGGAATCCTCTATGGCTACACCTTC
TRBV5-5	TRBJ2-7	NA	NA	CASSFRGEQYF	TGTGCCAGCAGCTTTAGGGGAGAGCAGTACTTC
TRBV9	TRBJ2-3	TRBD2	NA	CASSDGGEDTQYF	TGTGCCAGCAGCGACGGGGGGGAAGATACGCAGTATTTT
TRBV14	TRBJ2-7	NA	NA	CASSQGVRPEQYF	TGTGCCAGCAGCCAAGGAGTACGACCCGAGCAGTACTTC
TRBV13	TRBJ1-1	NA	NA	CASSLFGNTEAFF	TGTGCCAGCAGCTTATTTGGAAACACTGAAGCTTTCTTT
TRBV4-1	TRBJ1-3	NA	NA	CASSSKPGHTSGNTIYF	TGCGCCAGCAGCTCCAAGCCGGGACACACCTCTGGAAACACCATATATTTT
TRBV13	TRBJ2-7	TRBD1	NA	CASSAPRDREFYQDEQYF	TGTGCCAGCAGCGCCCCCCGGGACAGGGAGTTCTATCAAGACGAGCAGTACTTC
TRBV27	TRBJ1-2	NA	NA	CASSLGRNYGYTF	TGTGCCAGCAGCCTGGGACGGAACTATGGCTACACCTTC
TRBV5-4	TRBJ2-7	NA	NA	CASSLERDAYEQYF	TGTGCCAGCAGCTTGGAGAGGGATGCGTACGAGCAGTACTTC
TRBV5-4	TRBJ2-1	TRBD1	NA	CASSRDRGYSYNEQFF	TGTGCCAGCAGCCGCGACAGGGGTTATTCCTACAATGAGCAGTTCTTC
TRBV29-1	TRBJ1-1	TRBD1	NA	CSVNPGGPEAFF	TGCAGCGTTAACCCAGGGGGGCCTGAAGCTTTCTTT
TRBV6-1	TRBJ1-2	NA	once	CASRKGRLAF	TGTGCCAGCAGGAAGGGCCGTCTGGCCTTC
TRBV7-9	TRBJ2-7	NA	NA	CASSSRDGVYYEQYF	TGTGCCAGCAGCTCCCGGGACGGAGTATACTACGAGCAGTACTTC
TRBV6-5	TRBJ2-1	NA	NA	CASSPGVYNEQFF	TGTGCCAGCAGCCCCGGTGTATACAATGAGCAGTTCTTC
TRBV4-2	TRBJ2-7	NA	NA	CASSQEDGSYEQYF	TGTGCCAGCAGCCAAGAGGACGGCTCCTACGAGCAGTACTTC
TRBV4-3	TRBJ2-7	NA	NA	CASSQERDNLYEQYF	TGCGCCAGCAGCCAAGAACGGGACAACCTCTACGAGCAGTACTTC
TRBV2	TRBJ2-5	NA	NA	CASSDPTEEETQYF	TGTGCCAGCAGTGACCCCACGGAGGAAGAGACCCAGTACTTC
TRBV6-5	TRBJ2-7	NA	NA	CASSYRESSYEQYF	TGTGCCAGCAGTTACAGGGAAAGCTCCTACGAGCAGTACTTC
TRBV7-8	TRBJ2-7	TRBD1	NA	CASSLGQGVYLYEQYF	TGTGCCAGCAGCTTAGGGCAGGGGGTATATTTGTACGAGCAGTACTTC
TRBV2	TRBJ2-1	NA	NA	CASSDPARASYNEQFF	TGTGCCAGCAGTGACCCGGCGCGCGCCTCCTACAATGAGCAGTTCTTC
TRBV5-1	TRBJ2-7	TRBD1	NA	CASSIQGVAYEQYF	TGCGCCAGCAGCATACAGGGGGTCGCCTACGAGCAGTACTTC
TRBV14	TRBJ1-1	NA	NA	CASSLNTEAFF	TGTGCCAGCAGCCTGAACACTGAAGCTTTCTTT
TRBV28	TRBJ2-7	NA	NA	CASSLDKEGSYEQYF	TGTGCCAGCAGTTTAGACAAGGAGGGCTCCTACGAGCAGTACTTC
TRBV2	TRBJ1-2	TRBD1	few	CASSGDSLYGYTF	TGTGCCAGCAGTGGGGACAGTTTGTATGGCTACACCTTC
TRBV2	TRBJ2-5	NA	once	CASSEGREKETQYF	TGTGCCAGCAGTGAAGGACGGGAAAAAGAGACCCAGTACTTC
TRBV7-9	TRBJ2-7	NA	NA	CASSSGDRDLDEQYF	TGTGCCAGCAGCTCGGGAGACAGGGATTTGGACGAGCAGTACTTC
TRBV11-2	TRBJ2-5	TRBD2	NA	CASSPLAGGRETQYF	TGTGCCAGCAGCCCACTAGCGGGGGGGCGAGAGACCCAGTACTTC
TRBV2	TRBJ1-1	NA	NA	CASSGLLAEAFF	TGTGCCAGCAGTGGACTCCTGGCTGAAGCTTTCTTT
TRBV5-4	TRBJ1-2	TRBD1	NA	CASRTGEEYGYTF	TGTGCCAGCAGGACAGGGGAGGAGTATGGCTACACCTTC
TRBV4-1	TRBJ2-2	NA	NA	CASSQESGTMNTGELFF	TGCGCCAGCAGCCAAGAATCGGGCACGATGAACACCGGGGAGCTGTTTTTT
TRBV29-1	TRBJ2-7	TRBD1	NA	CSVRGQATSYEQYF	TGCAGCGTTCGTGGACAGGCAACCTCCTACGAGCAGTACTTC
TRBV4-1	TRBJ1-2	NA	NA	CASSQKGGPGANYGYTF	TGCGCCAGCAGCCAGAAGGGGGGTCCCGGGGCTAACTATGGCTACACCTTC
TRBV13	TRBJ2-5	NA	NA	CASSSNLQETQYF	TGTGCCAGCAGCTCGAACCTCCAAGAGACCCAGTACTTC
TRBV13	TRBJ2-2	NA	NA	CASSYMGAGELFF	TGTGCCAGCAGCTACATGGGGGCCGGGGAGCTGTTTTTT
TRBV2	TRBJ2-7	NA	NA	CASSSALYPLYEQYF	TGTGCCAGCAGTTCCGCCCTCTACCCCCTTTACGAGCAGTACTTC
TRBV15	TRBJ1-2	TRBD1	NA	CATSQDFRQGTNYGYTF	TGTGCCACCAGCCAAGACTTTAGACAGGGCACTAACTATGGCTACACCTTC